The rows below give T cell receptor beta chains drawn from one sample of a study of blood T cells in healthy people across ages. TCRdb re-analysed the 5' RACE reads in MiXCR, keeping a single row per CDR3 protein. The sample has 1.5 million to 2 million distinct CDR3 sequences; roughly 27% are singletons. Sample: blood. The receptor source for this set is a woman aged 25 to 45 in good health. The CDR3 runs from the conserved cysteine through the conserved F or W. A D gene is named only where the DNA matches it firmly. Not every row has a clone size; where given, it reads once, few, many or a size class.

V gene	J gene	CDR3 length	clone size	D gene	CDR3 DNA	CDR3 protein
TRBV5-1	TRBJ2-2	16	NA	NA	TGCGCCAGCAGCTTGGATGGCTGGGTGAACACCGGGGAGCTGTTTTTT	CASSLDGWVNTGELFF
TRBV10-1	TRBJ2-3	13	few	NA	TGCGCCAGCAGTGAGAAAGGAACAGATACGCAGTATTTT	CASSEKGTDTQYF
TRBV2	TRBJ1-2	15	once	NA	TGTGCCAGCAGTGGATATATGTCGCTTAACTATGGCTACACCTTC	CASSGYMSLNYGYTF
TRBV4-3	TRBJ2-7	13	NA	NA	TGCGCCAGCGGCCACCGGCAAGCCGACGAGCAGTACTTC	CASGHRQADEQYF
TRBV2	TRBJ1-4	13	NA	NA	TGTGCCAGCACCGGGCCGGCTAATGAAAAACTGTTTTTT	CASTGPANEKLFF
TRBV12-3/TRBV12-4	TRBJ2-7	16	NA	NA	TGTGCCAGCAGTTTATGGTCCAGAGGGAACTCCTACGAGCAGTACTTC	CASSLWSRGNSYEQYF
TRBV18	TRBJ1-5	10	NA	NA	TGTGCCATCGGCCATCAGCCCCAGCATTTT	CAIGHQPQHF
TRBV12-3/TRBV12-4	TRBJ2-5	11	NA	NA	TGTGCCAACAGTTTGGCGGAGACCCAGTACTTC	CANSLAETQYF
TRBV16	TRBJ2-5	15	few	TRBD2	TGTGCCAGCAGCCGCCCTGGAGCGGGAGATGAGACCCAGTACTTC	CASSRPGAGDETQYF
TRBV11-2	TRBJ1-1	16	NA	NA	TGTGCCAGCAGCCGTCTGGGGGAGGGATTGAACACTGAAGCTTTCTTT	CASSRLGEGLNTEAFF
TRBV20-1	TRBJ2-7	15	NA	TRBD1	TGCAGTGCTACTGGAGACGCCGGGACAGGGGACGAGCAGTACTTC	CSATGDAGTGDEQYF
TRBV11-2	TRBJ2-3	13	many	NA	TGTGCCAGCAGCTTTACTGGGAAGGATACGCAGTATTTT	CASSFTGKDTQYF
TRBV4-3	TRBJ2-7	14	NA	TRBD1	TGCGCCAGCAGCCAAGGGGGACAGGGCTACGAGCAGTGCTTC	CASSQGGQGYEQCF
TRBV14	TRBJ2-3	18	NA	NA	TGTGCCAGCAGCCAGGTACCCCCGGACAGAACCGTCACAGATACGCAGTATTTT	CASSQVPPDRTVTDTQYF
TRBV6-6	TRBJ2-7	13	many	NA	TGCGCCAGCAGCTCGTCGGGCCCCTACGAGCAGTACTTC	CASSSSGPYEQYF
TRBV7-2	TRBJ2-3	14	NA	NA	TGTGCCGGCAGCTTAGACGGTAGCACAGATACGCAGTATTTT	CAGSLDGSTDTQYF
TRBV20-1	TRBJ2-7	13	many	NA	TGCAGTGCCAAGGGGGGGAGCTCCTACGAGCAGTACTTC	CSAKGGSSYEQYF
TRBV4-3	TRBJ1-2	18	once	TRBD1	TGCGCCAGCAGCCTTATATCAGCCCCGGGACAGTTTAACTATGGCTACACCTTC	CASSLISAPGQFNYGYTF
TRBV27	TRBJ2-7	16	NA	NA	TGTGCCAGCAGTTTATCACCAGCGCCCTATCTTTACGAGCAGTACTTC	CASSLSPAPYLYEQYF
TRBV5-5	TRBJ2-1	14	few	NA	TGTGCCAGCCTCGGACAGTACTCCTACAATGAGCAGTTCTTC	CASLGQYSYNEQFF
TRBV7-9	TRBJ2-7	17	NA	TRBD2	TGTGCCAGCAGCCCTACCCGCAGGAGCGGGGGTTCCTACGAGCAGTACTTC	CASSPTRRSGGSYEQYF
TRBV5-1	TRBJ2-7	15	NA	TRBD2	TGCGCCAGCAGCTCTGGACTAGCGGGGGCTCGCGAGCAGTACTTC	CASSSGLAGAREQYF
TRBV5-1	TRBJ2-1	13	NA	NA	TGCGCCAGCTTCGGAAGTGGTCACAATGAGCAGTTCTTC	CASFGSGHNEQFF
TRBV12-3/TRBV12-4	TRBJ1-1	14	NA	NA	TGTGCCAGCAGTTTAAGAAAAGGGGACACTGAAGCTTTCTTT	CASSLRKGDTEAFF
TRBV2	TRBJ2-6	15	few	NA	TGTGCCAGCAGACGTCTAGTCTCTGGGGCCAACGTCCTGACTTTC	CASRRLVSGANVLTF
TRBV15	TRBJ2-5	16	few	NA	TGTGCCACCAGCAGGGGATCACAGGCGTACCAAGAGACCCAGTACTTC	CATSRGSQAYQETQYF
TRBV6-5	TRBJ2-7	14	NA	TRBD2	TGTGCCAACAGCCTACTAGCGGTGAGCTACGAGCAGTACTTC	CANSLLAVSYEQYF
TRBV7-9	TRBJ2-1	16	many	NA	TGTGCCAGCAGCTTAAGAGGTATGAGCTCCTACAATGAGCAGTTCTTC	CASSLRGMSSYNEQFF
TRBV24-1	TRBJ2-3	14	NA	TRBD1	TGTGCCACCAATGACAGGGTATCCACAGATACGCAGTATTTT	CATNDRVSTDTQYF
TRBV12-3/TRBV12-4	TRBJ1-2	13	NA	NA	TGTGCCAGCAGCCAAGCCTCCGTCTATGGCTACACCTTC	CASSQASVYGYTF
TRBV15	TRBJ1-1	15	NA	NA	TGTGCCACCAGCATGGCCGGGGAGGGGAACACTGAAGCTTTCTTT	CATSMAGEGNTEAFF
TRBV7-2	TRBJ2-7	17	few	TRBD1	TGTGCCAGCAGCTTAGTTTCCTTAGACAGGGGGCGATACGAGCAGTACTTC	CASSLVSLDRGRYEQYF
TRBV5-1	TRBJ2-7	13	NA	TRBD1	TGCGCCAGCAGCCCGGACAGGTACAATGAGCAGTACTTC	CASSPDRYNEQYF
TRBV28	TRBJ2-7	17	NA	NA	TGTGCCAGCAGTTCCGGAGCGTTGCTTACACTCTACCACGAGCAGTACTTC	CASSSGALLTLYHEQYF
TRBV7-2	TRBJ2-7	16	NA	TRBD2	TGTGCCAGCAGCTTCCAAGCGGGGGGGCCGCGTAATGAGCAGTACTTC	CASSFQAGGPRNEQYF
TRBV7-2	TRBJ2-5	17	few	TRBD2	TGTGCCAGCAGCCCTGGCCTAGCGGGAGATTCCCAAGAGACCCAGTACTTC	CASSPGLAGDSQETQYF
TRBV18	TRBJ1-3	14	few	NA	TGTGCCAGCTCACCGCAGGGTACTGGAAACACCATATATTTT	CASSPQGTGNTIYF
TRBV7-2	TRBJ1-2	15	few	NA	TGTGCCAGCAGCTTAGACACGGGGCCCGCAGAGGGCTACACCTTC	CASSLDTGPAEGYTF
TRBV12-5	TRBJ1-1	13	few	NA	TGTGCTAGTGGTTTAGCTTCGGTCACTGAAGCTTTCTTT	CASGLASVTEAFF
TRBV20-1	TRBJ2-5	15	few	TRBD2	TGCAGTGCTACACTGCCTTTAGCGGGGCAAGAGACCCAGTACTTC	CSATLPLAGQETQYF